This T cell receptor beta chain comes out of a study of T cells in Graves' hyperthyroidism and ophthalmopathy. Overall study: The authors collected peripheral blood at initial diagnosis, before any treatment. Study-level findings and limits: Among thyroid clonotypes expanded above 0.001, most also appeared in blood. The model foresaw ophthalmopathy a median around 6 months prior to onset.

TCR beta CDR3 regions were amplified from RNA. Primed by the HTBI set, a first-round RT-PCR was run on the TCR CDR3. TCRdb processed the multiplex PCR reads anew with MiXCR; each CDR3 protein has one entry. The table has 500,000 to 600,000 distinct CDR3 sequences, 16% seen once; the top ten hold about 18%. This clonotype was seen only a few times. The target antigen is unknown. Sequences were obtained from blood. This TCR came from a woman aged 18-30 years with Graves' hyperthyroidism.

CDR3 region: CASSASGSKNIQYF. The CDR3 DNA sequence: TGTGCCAGCAGCGCTAGCGGTTCTAAAAACATTCAGTACTTC. This rearrangement joins TRBV9 to TRBJ2-4; 7 bases line up with TRBD2. This CDR3 contains 14 residues. The trim removed 3 bases at V and 4 bases at J, leaving 4 bases unmatched. The V gene's germline CDR1 is SGDLS and CDR2 YYNGEE.